What follows are 26 T cell receptor beta chains derived from one specimen sequenced in a study of tumor-infiltrating lymphocytes in localized non-small cell lung cancer. The protocol was immunoSEQ multiplex PCR, while the TCRdb copy is restricted to in-frame clones and leaves out a portion. Among roughly 7,100 clones listed, 74% were seen once. The specimen was uninvolved lung tissue not adjacent to the tumor. These receptors all come from a human donor with non-small cell lung cancer.

The rearrangement joins TRBV7-2 to TRBJ2-7, with D perhaps TRBD2 (6 bases). The ends were cut back, 0 bases at V and 5 bases at J, with 17 bases in the middle. The CDR3 sequence is 16 residues long. Germline V gene data show CDR1 as SGHTA and CDR2 as FQGNSA. DNA for the CDR3: TGTGCCAGCAGCTTAGCGGGCGGGAAAACCGGCCACGAGCAGTACTTC. This translates into CASSLAGGKTGHEQYF.

The chain is built from TRBV5-1 and TRBJ2-1, with 12 bases identical to TRBD2. With 4 bases clipped from V and 4 bases from J, the junction kept 9 bases outside the gene matches. The CDR3 runs to 17 residues. In germline, CDR1 is SGHRS, CDR2 YFSETQ. CDR3 coding DNA: TGCGCCAGCAGCGAATCCGGGACTAGCGGGCTATACAATGAGCAGTTCTTC. Residues: CASSESGTSGLYNEQFF.

This chain connects TRBV10-2 to TRBJ1-2; tentatively, D is TRBD1 (5 bases). V gave up 6 bases and J gave up 3 bases, with 8 bases separating them. The CDR3 sequence is 12 residues long. From germline, CDR1 is WSHSY and CDR2 SAAADI. CDR3 DNA sequence: TGCGCCAGCAGCAGGGATGACTATGGCTACACCTTC. Residues: CASSRDDYGYTF.

The V and J genes are TRBV6-5 and TRBJ2-1; the D gene is possibly TRBD2 (6 bases). V was trimmed by 6 bases and J by 7 bases, leaving 10 bases between them. The CDR3 spans 12 residues. Looked up from germline, CDR1 is MNHEY and CDR2 is SVGAGI. The CDR3 protein is CASSPGRNEQFF. The CDR3 region has the DNA TGTGCCAGCAGCCCAGGGAGGAATGAGCAGTTCTTC.

DNA for the CDR3: TGCAGTGCTACTGCCTACTACGAGCAGTACTTC. Translation gives CSATAYYEQYF. V usage is TRBV20-1 and J usage is TRBJ2-7; D is uncertain. The CDR3 extends over 11 amino acids. With 4 bases removed from V and 3 bases from J, the gap between germline ends came to 7 bases. CDR1 DFQATT and CDR2 SNEGSKA come from the germline V gene (reference sequence).

The V and J genes are TRBV7-2 and TRBJ2-7; TRBD2 aligns across 13 bases. This CDR3 is built from 19 residues. Germline CDR1 and CDR2: SGHTA and FQGNSA. After removal of 5 bases from V and 0 bases from J, the junction contained 13 bases not matched to a gene. Here the CDR3 reads CASSAREGTSGTYSYEQYF. For the CDR3, the DNA is TGTGCCAGCAGCGCAAGGGAAGGGACTAGCGGGACCTACTCCTACGAGCAGTACTTC.

By share, this clone counts as medium-sized. This chain uses TRBV7-2 with TRBJ2-5; TRBD1 might be the D (5 bases). The V gene's germline CDR1 is SGHTA and CDR2 FQGNSA. Deletions cut 5 bases from V and 1 base from J, with 14 bases between. There are 15 residues in the CDR3. CDR3 DNA sequence: TGTGCCAGCAGCCCCGGCAGGGCTAGCCAAGAGACCCAGTACTTC. This sequence encodes CASSPGRASQETQYF.

The gene calls are TRBV6-1 and TRBJ1-1; D is undetermined. V dropped 2 bases and J dropped 0 bases, with 7 bases sitting between them. The CDR3 is 14 amino acids. Germline V CDR1 and CDR2: MNHNS, SASEGT. The CDR3 DNA follows: TGTGCCAGCAGTGAATCGGTAATGAACACTGAAGCTTTCTTT. This encodes CASSESVMNTEAFF.

This clone has more than one count but fewer than ten. The chain links TRBV10-1 to TRBJ2-2, with TRBD2 identical over 7 bases. The CDR3 totals 14 residues. CDR1 and CDR2 (germline): WNHNN, SYGVQD (reference sequence). With V trimmed by 3 bases and J by 5 bases, 3 bases remained unmatched. The CDR3, as DNA: TGCGCCAGCAGTGAACGGGAGGTGACCGGGGAGCTGTTTTTT. Amino acids: CASSEREVTGELFF.

This chain connects TRBV19 to TRBJ1-1; D is unclear. The germline V gene has CDR1 LNHDA and CDR2 SQIVND (reference sequence). Trimming left V 3 bases short and J 5 bases short, with 19 bases between. This CDR3 comprises 16 residues. The DNA for the CDR3 is TGTGCCAGTAGTATTCGGTATCAAGGGCTGGCGACTGAAGCTTTCTTT. It yields the protein CASSIRYQGLATEAFF.

The chain combines TRBV9 with TRBJ1-3, with 7 bases identical to TRBD1. V shed 0 bases and J 4 bases; nucleotides not matched to a gene: 10. The CDR3 extends over 17 amino acids. Germline assignment: CDR1 SGDLS and CDR2 YYNGEE. The CDR3 loop is CASSVEGAPKGGNTIYF. CDR3 in DNA: TGTGCCAGCAGCGTAGAGGGGGCCCCAAAAGGGGGAAACACCATATATTTT.

The V call is TRBV5-4, the J call TRBJ2-7, with D possibly being TRBD1 or TRBD2 (5 bases each). The CDR3 is 13 amino acids. CDR1 SGHNT and CDR2 YYREEE come from the germline V gene (reference sequence). V lost 4 bases to trimming and J lost 5 bases, with 13 bases between them. The CDR3 region is CASSPGRRDEQYF. Written as DNA, the CDR3 is TGTGCCAGCAGCCCGGGACGTCGGGACGAGCAGTACTTC.

This clone was recorded once. The gene calls are TRBV12-5 and TRBJ2-5; 9 bases agree with TRBD2. Germline lookup yields CDR1 LGHNT and CDR2 FRNRAP. V lost 6 bases, J lost 5 bases, and 13 bases stayed unmatched. The CDR3 sequence is 16 residues long. CDR3 sequence reads: CASGGAGLAGRETQYF. CDR3 DNA sequence: TGTGCTAGTGGCGGCGCCGGGCTAGCGGGGAGGGAGACCCAGTACTTC.

This chain links TRBV5-5 with TRBJ1-2; D uncertain. This CDR3 has 15 amino acids. Deletions cut 4 bases from V and 2 bases from J, with 15 bases between. Germline CDR1 and CDR2: SGHKS and YYEKEE (reference sequence). The CDR3 is CASSPLGGSNYGYTF. The CDR3 DNA is TGTGCCAGCAGCCCTTTGGGAGGGTCGAACTATGGCTACACCTTC.

This clone was detected a few times. The V call is TRBV4-1, the J call TRBJ2-7; 11 nucleotides align to TRBD1. The CDR3 runs to 15 residues. Looked up from germline, CDR1 is MGHRA and CDR2 is YSYEKL. V was clipped by 4 bases and J by 3 bases; unmatched bases: 5. The CDR3 reads CASSPIGTGGYEQYF. The DNA of the CDR3 is TGCGCCAGCAGCCCGATCGGGACAGGGGGCTACGAGCAGTACTTC.

This clone was seen just once. V and J are TRBV6-6 and TRBJ2-7, with 10 bases aligning to TRBD1. The CDR3 is 14 residues long. Germline assignment: CDR1 MNHNY and CDR2 SVGAGI (reference sequence). The V gene end was trimmed by 5 bases and the J gene end by 2 bases; junction bases not matched to a gene: 3. The CDR3 reads CASSRTGGPYEQYF. CDR3 bases: TGTGCCAGCAGTAGGACAGGGGGGCCCTACGAGCAGTACTTC.

This clone has more than one count but fewer than ten. The CDR3 bases are TGCAGCGTTGTGGCAGGGACCACCGGGGAGCTGTTTTTT. It codes for CSVVAGTTGELFF. The chain is built from TRBV29-1 and TRBJ2-2; D assignment may be TRBD1 or TRBD2 (5 bases each). The CDR3 has 13 amino acids. Looked up from germline, CDR1 is SQVTM and CDR2 is ANQGSEA. V lost 4 bases and J 4 bases, leaving 10 bases between the germline ends.

The chain joins TRBV7-8 to TRBJ2-1; 13 bases line up with TRBD2. Trimming at V came to 4 bases and at J to 6 bases, leaving 6 bases not matched to a gene. Germline CDR1 is SGHVS and CDR2 is FQNEAQ. This CDR3 comprises 16 residues. The CDR3 sequence: CASSSPGTSGTNEQFF. DNA of the CDR3: TGTGCCAGCAGCTCGCCCGGGACTAGCGGGACCAATGAGCAGTTCTTC.

This sequence joins TRBV5-4 and TRBJ2-7; D might be TRBD1 (6 bases). Germline V gene sequence: CDR1 SGHNT, CDR2 YYREEE (reference sequence). V gave up 4 bases and J gave up 5 bases, with 19 bases separating them. This CDR3 region has 15 residues. The CDR3 sequence is CASSPKGVFSDEQYF. The CDR3 region has the DNA TGTGCCAGCAGCCCGAAGGGGGTCTTTTCGGACGAGCAGTACTTC.

This clone was recorded only once. The chain is built from TRBV12-5 and TRBJ1-5; 7 bases line up with TRBD1. Trimming cost V 9 bases and J 6 bases; bases outside gene matches: 17. Germline assignment: CDR1 LGHNT and CDR2 FRNRAP. The CDR3 length is 16 residues. CDR3 sequence reads: CASTNTFTGAGQPQHF. The CDR3 nucleotides read TGTGCTAGCACCAACACCTTTACAGGGGCGGGTCAGCCCCAGCATTTT.

This clone was seen a handful of times. The gene calls are TRBV7-8 and TRBJ1-5; unclear D gene. Trimming removed 5 bases from V and 0 bases from J, with 23 bases in between. CDR3 length: 19 residues. Germline CDR1 reads SGHVS; CDR2 reads FQNEAQ. CDR3 nucleotide sequence: TGTGCCAGCAGCCCCCGGACGGGTACGAGCTCTTATAGCAATCAGCCCCAGCATTTT. Amino acids: CASSPRTGTSSYSNQPQHF.

This clone was observed a handful of times. The chain couples TRBV19 to TRBJ1-2, with D perhaps TRBD1 (6 bases). V dropped 0 bases and J dropped 7 bases, with 9 bases sitting between them. The germline gives CDR1 LNHDA, CDR2 SQIVND (reference sequence). CDR3 length equals 13 residues. The CDR3 DNA reads TGTGCCAGTAGTATAGACCACAGGGCTGGCTACACCTTC. This translates into CASSIDHRAGYTF.

The CDR3 spells CASSLGLYGSDGRFGEQYF. In DNA form, the CDR3 reads TGTGCCAGCAGCTTAGGTTTATATGGTTCGGACGGGAGATTCGGCGAGCAGTACTTC. The V call is TRBV7-8, the J call TRBJ2-7; maybe TRBD2 (6 bases). The V and J ends lost 1 base and 6 bases respectively, with 28 bases between them. CDR3 length equals 19 residues. Germline assignment: CDR1 SGHVS and CDR2 FQNEAQ.

This clone was picked up a small number of times. This chain links TRBV19 with TRBJ2-1; no clear D. The CDR3 spans 15 residues. V lost 3 bases, J lost 2 bases, and 11 bases lay in between. Germline CDR1 and CDR2: LNHDA and SQIVND (reference sequence). DNA for the CDR3: TGTGCCAGTAGTATGTGGAGCGCACCCTACAATGAGCAGTTCTTC. Translating it yields CASSMWSAPYNEQFF.

This chain links TRBV5-1 with TRBJ2-7; D remains ambiguous. CDR3 length equals 15 residues. CDR1 is SGHRS and CDR2 is YFSETQ in the germline V gene. V lost 0 bases and J lost 5, with 15 bases in between. This CDR3 is CASSLGPTTTDEQYF. DNA for the CDR3: TGCGCCAGCAGCTTGGGCCCTACAACGACGGACGAGCAGTACTTC.

Only one count was recorded for this clone. The CDR3 loop is CASSSFAGSSYNEQFF. For the CDR3, the DNA is TGCGCCAGCAGCTCCTTCGCGGGATCGTCCTACAATGAGCAGTTCTTC. The chain has TRBV5-1 and TRBJ2-1, with D possibly being TRBD2 (6 bases). Germline V CDR1 and CDR2: SGHRS, YFSETQ. CDR3 length equals 16 residues. Trimming took 3 bases from V and 1 from J, leaving 14 bases between them.